The T cell receptor beta chain under discussion was sequenced for a study of blood T cell repertoires in COVID-19 (dated by TCRdb to about 2020). About the full investigation: Collaborator samples came from the United States, Italy and Spain and covered acute and convalescent phases of COVID-19. The dataset comprised deeply sampled blood TCRbeta repertoires from subjects exposed to, actively infected with, or recovered from COVID-19. Samples were obtained from the ongoing ImmuneRACE study (first 160 participants) and from about 1,300 subjects provided by 6 global collaborators. The sample metadata nearly always contained a de-identified subject ID, COVID-19 status, age in years and sex. A freely available public database, intended as a resource for researchers studying the immune response to SARS-CoV-2, is where the repertoires were released. The prospective study material was composed of cDNA or gDNA derived from T cells, B-cell-depleted T cells, or PBMCs. Where available, HLA class I and class II types were taken from metadata supplied by the sample provider and were not determined by assay-based typing.

The study at large found these results: The amount of clinical and demographic metadata varied by source and participant and was provided uncurated.

Each collaborating institution followed its own protocols to collect whole blood in K2EDTA tubes. For TCRbeta analysis, collaborators shipped samples in one of three forms: frozen whole blood, isolated PBMCs, or DNA extracted from either of those sample types. This clone has only a few counts. Its antigen remains unidentified. Per-base quality was not reported, and no clone a single base away is much larger than it. TCRbeta CDR3 regions were amplified from genomic DNA using the immunoSEQ Assay, a bias-controlled multiplex PCR. In the paper's pipeline: Nucleated cell counts per sample were estimated from amplification of reference gene primers within the assay. To quantify the absolute abundance of each unique TCRbeta CDR3 rearrangement, sequence reads were collapsed and filtered. For each sample, productive Simpson clonality was calculated as the square root of Simpson's diversity index across productive rearrangements. Imported from immuneACCESS, the table was reduced by TCRdb to in-frame sequences with V and J called. These copies leave out some clones; in studies compared against another copy, an unresolved V gene accounts for under half, and the cause of the remainder is not known. That table furnishes V, J and clone size, whereas the DNA furnished D and trimming. This sample has some 50,000 clones in its table, and 83% of those were observed once. Jointly, the top ten make up 8% to 10% of the sample.

V is cut back by 4 bases and J by 7 bases, with 4 bases in the junction unmatched. The CDR3 holds 13 amino acids from the cysteine to the phenylalanine. Left in the record is the CDR3 DNA by itself, 39 bases read in frame from the first base. Via the germline V gene, CDR1 is KGHSH and CDR2 LQKENI. The sample consisted of peripheral blood. The TCR originated in a man older than 75 in a cohort sampled during active COVID-19. The rearrangement combines TRBV18 with TRBJ1-2, and 9 bases in between align with TRBD1. The DNA sequence reads TGTGCCAGCTCACGACAGGGGGACGCTGGCTACACCTTC. Its protein product is CASSRQGDAGYTF.